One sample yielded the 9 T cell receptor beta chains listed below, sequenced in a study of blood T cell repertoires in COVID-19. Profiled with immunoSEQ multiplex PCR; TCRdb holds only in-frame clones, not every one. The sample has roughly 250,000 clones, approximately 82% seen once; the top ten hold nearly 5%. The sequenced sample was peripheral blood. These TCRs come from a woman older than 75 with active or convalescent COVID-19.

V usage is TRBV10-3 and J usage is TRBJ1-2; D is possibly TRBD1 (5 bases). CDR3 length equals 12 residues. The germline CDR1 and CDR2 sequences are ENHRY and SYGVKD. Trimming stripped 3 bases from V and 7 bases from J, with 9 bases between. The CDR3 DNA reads TGTGCCATCAGTGACAGGGAGGGTGGCTACACCTTC. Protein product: CAISDREGGYTF.

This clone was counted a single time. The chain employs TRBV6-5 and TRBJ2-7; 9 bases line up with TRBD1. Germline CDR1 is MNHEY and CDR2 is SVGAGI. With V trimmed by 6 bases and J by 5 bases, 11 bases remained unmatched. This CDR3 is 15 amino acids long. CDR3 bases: TGTGCCAGCAGGGCCCTGGGGACAGGGAACGACGAGCAGTACTTC. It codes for CASRALGTGNDEQYF.

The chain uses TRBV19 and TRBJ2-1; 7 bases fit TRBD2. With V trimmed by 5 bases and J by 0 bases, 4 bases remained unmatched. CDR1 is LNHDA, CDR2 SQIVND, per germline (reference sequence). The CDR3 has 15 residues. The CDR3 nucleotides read TGTGCCAGTAGTGAGCGGGGAGACTCCTACAATGAGCAGTTCTTC. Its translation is CASSERGDSYNEQFF.

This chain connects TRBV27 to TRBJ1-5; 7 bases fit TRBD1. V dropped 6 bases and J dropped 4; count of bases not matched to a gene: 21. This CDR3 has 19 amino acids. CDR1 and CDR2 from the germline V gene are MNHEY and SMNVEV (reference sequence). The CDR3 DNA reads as TGTGCCAGCAGGCAGGGGGAAGAAGAGAGACAGGGCCCGAATCAGCCCCAGCATTTT. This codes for CASRQGEEERQGPNQPQHF.

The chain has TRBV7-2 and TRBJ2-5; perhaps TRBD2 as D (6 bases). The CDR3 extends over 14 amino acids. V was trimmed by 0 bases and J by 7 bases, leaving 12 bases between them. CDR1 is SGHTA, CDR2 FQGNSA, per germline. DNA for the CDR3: TGTGCCAGCAGCTTAGCGGGGGAGGCAGGGACCCAGTACTTC. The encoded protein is CASSLAGEAGTQYF.

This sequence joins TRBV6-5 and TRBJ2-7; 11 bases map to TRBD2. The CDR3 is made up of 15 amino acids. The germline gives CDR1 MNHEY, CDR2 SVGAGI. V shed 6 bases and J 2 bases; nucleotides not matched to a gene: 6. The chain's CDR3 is CASSKGTSGTYEQYF. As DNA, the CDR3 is TGTGCCAGCAGCAAAGGGACTAGCGGAACCTACGAGCAGTACTTC.

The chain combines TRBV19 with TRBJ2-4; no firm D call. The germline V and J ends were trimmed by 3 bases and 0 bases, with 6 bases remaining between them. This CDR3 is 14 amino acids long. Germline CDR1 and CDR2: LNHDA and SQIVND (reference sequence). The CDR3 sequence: CASSMVLAKNIQYF. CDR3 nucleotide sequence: TGTGCCAGTAGTATGGTACTAGCCAAAAACATTCAGTACTTC.

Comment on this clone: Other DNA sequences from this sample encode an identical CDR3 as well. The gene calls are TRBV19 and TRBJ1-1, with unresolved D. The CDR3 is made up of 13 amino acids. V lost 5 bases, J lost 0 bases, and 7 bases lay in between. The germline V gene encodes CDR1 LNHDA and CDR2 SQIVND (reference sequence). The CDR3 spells CASSGQMNTEAFF. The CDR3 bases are TGTGCCAGTAGTGGCCAAATGAACACTGAAGCTTTCTTT.

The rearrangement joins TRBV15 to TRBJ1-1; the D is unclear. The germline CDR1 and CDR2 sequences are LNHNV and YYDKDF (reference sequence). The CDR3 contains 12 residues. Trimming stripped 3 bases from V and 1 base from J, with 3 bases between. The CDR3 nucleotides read TGTGCCACCAGCAGGGCGAACACTGAAGCTTTCTTT. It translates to CATSRANTEAFF.